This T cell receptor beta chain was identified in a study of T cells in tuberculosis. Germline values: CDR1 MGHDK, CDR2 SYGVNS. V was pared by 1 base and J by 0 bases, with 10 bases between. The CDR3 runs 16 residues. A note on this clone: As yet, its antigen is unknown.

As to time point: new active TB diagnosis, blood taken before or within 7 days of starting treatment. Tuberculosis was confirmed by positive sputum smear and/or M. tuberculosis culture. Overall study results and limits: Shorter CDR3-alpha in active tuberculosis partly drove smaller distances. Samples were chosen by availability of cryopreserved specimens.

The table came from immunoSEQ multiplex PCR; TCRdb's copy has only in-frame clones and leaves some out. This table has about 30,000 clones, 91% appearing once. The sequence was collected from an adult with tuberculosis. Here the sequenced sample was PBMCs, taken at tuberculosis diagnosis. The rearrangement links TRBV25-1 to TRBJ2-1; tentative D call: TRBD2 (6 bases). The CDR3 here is CASSEWRAGSYNEQFF. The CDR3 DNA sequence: TGTGCCAGCAGTGAATGGAGAGCGGGCTCCTACAATGAGCAGTTCTTC.